What follows are 24 T cell receptor beta chains derived from one specimen sequenced in a study of cytomegalovirus exposure and HLA in healthy donors. Primers for the PCR totalled 60 Vbeta and 13 Jbeta. Assay: immunoSEQ multiplex PCR; the TCRdb copy retains only in-frame clones and omits some. The repertoire consists of some 200,000 clones, with around four fifths occurring once and the leading ten covering about 2.5%. The sample taken for sequencing was PBMCs. The receptors were gathered from a middle-aged woman in good health and CMV-seronegative.

This chain links TRBV2 with TRBJ2-5; TRBD1 aligns across 10 bases. Germline CDR1 SNHLY, CDR2 FYNNEI. The CDR3 has 13 residues. Germline trimming cut 5 bases from V and 9 bases from J; bases unmatched to any gene: 6. Here the CDR3 reads CASSRDRGEPQYF. DNA for the CDR3: TGTGCCAGCAGTCGGGACAGGGGTGAGCCCCAGTACTTC.

The chain links TRBV19 to TRBJ1-5, with 8 bases lining up with TRBD1. After removal of 7 bases from V and 4 bases from J, the junction contained 9 bases not matched to a gene. CDR1 and CDR2 from the germline V gene are LNHDA and SQIVND (reference sequence). CDR3 size: 15 residues. CDR3: CASISNRGNNQPQHF. The CDR3 nucleotides are TGTGCCAGTATTTCGAACAGGGGGAATAATCAGCCCCAGCATTTT.

The V gene is TRBV6-1, the J gene TRBJ1-5; TRBD1 agrees at 7 bases. The germline gives CDR1 MNHNS, CDR2 SASEGT. V lost 7 bases to trimming and J lost 8 bases; unmatched junction nucleotides: 8. The CDR3 is 13 residues long. CDR3: CASTDREEKPQHF. CDR3 sequence (DNA): TGTGCCAGCACCGACAGGGAGGAGAAGCCCCAGCATTTT.

As concerns this clone: Within the sample, other DNA sequences also encode this same CDR3. The chain has TRBV29-1 and TRBJ1-1; D uncertain. Germline assignment: CDR1 SQVTM and CDR2 ANQGSEA. The CDR3 spans 11 residues. Trimming took off 8 bases at V and 1 base at J, with 8 bases between the two ends. CDR3 nucleotides: TGCAGCACGGGTAGGAACACTGAAGCTTTCTTT. Translated: CSTGRNTEAFF.

V is TRBV4-1 and J is TRBJ1-1; possible D gene TRBD1, 5 bases. Trimming removed 5 bases at V and 7 bases at J, with 20 bases between. This CDR3 is built from 15 residues. The germline V gene encodes CDR1 MGHRA and CDR2 YSYEKL. The chain's CDR3 is CASSSPMGRIREAFF. CDR3 coding DNA: TGCGCCAGCAGCTCCCCGATGGGGCGCATCCGTGAAGCTTTCTTT.

The chain combines TRBV2 with TRBJ2-7, with 7 positions matching TRBD1. CDR3 length: 13 amino acids. Germline V gene sequence: CDR1 SNHLY, CDR2 FYNNEI. The V segment lost 7 bases and the J segment 1 base; nucleotides outside the gene matches: 4. The CDR3 sequence is CASNRDRSYEQYF. For the CDR3, the DNA is TGTGCCAGCAATCGGGACAGATCCTACGAGCAGTACTTC.

CDR3 nucleotide sequence: TGTGCCAGCCGACCGAGCGTCAAGAGGGAAAAACTGTTTTTT. It translates to CASRPSVKREKLFF. This chain links TRBV7-9 with TRBJ1-4; D is unresolved. From germline, CDR1 is SEHNR and CDR2 FQNEAQ (reference sequence). The V and J ends lost 8 bases and 8 bases respectively, with 18 bases between them. This CDR3 comprises 14 residues.

This chain joins TRBV5-1 and TRBJ1-5, with D possibly TRBD1 on 6 matching bases. The CDR3 runs to 18 residues. CDR1 and CDR2 from the germline V gene are SGHRS and YFSETQ. V was cut by 0 bases and J by 0 bases, with 16 bases left in between. CDR3 in amino acids: CASSLEGHRNYSNQPQHF. The CDR3 DNA follows: TGCGCCAGCAGCTTGGAGGGACACCGGAACTATAGCAATCAGCCCCAGCATTTT.

The chain joins TRBV29-1 to TRBJ1-1; no firm D call. The V gene lost 0 bases and the J gene lost 4 bases, with 9 bases spanning the gap. CDR3 length equals 13 residues. Germline V gene sequence: CDR1 SQVTM, CDR2 ANQGSEA. As DNA, the CDR3 is TGCAGCGTTGAAGACGTCTACGGCACTGAAGCTTTCTTT. Translation: CSVEDVYGTEAFF.

This chain uses TRBV19 with TRBJ2-1; 8 bases are shared with TRBD2. The V gene end was trimmed by 1 base and the J gene end by 2 bases; junction bases not matched to a gene: 4. CDR1 is LNHDA and CDR2 is SQIVND in the germline V gene (reference sequence). The CDR3 spans 16 residues. The CDR3 loop reads CASSIAGGVAYNEQFF. As DNA, the CDR3 is TGTGCCAGTAGTATAGCGGGAGGGGTAGCCTACAATGAGCAGTTCTTC. The full variable domain, with the rest looked up from reference TRBV19 and TRBJ2-1, is DGGITQSPKYLFRKEGQNVTLSCEQNLNHDAMYWYRQDPGQGLRLIYYSQIVNDFQKGDIAEGYSVSREKKESFPLTVTSAQKNPTAFYLCASSIAGGVAYNEQFFGPGTRLTVL.

CDR3 in amino acids: CASSWGPVQGQDEAFF. CDR3 nucleotide sequence: TGCGCCAGCAGCTGGGGCCCGGTACAGGGGCAGGATGAAGCTTTCTTT. The V and J genes are TRBV5-1 and TRBJ1-1; 7 bases are shared with TRBD1. The V segment lost 3 bases and the J segment 7 bases; nucleotides outside the gene matches: 15. The CDR3 is made up of 16 amino acids. Germline V gene lookup returns CDR1 SGHRS and CDR2 YFSETQ. The full variable domain, its missing parts supplied by reference TRBV5-1 and TRBJ1-1, is KAGVTQTPRYLIKTRGQQVTLSCSPISGHRSVSWYQQTPGQGLQFLFEYFSETQRNKGNFPGRFSGRQFSNSRSEMNVSTLELGDSALYLCASSWGPVQGQDEAFFGQGTRLTVV.

This sequence joins TRBV2 and TRBJ2-2; D gene ambiguous. The germline CDR1 and CDR2 sequences are SNHLY and FYNNEI. V lost 2 bases and J 4 bases, leaving 8 bases between the germline ends. The CDR3 has 14 residues. The CDR3 spells CASSENLVTGELFF. Here the CDR3 DNA reads TGTGCCAGCAGTGAAAACTTGGTCACCGGGGAGCTGTTTTTT.

The rearrangement joins TRBV4-1 to TRBJ2-7; D possibly corresponds to TRBD1 (5 bases). The ends were cut back, 3 bases at V and 4 bases at J, with 10 bases in the middle. The CDR3 is made up of 13 amino acids. The germline V gene encodes CDR1 MGHRA and CDR2 YSYEKL. CDR3 sequence: CASSHLGQYEQYF. CDR3 bases: TGCGCCAGCAGCCACTTGGGGCAGTACGAGCAGTACTTC.

The rearrangement links TRBV7-3 to TRBJ1-1; D gene ambiguous. The CDR3 extends over 15 amino acids. Per the germline V gene, CDR1 is SGHTA and CDR2 is FQGTGA. Trimming took 2 bases from V and 1 from J, leaving 11 bases between them. CDR3 DNA sequence: TGTGCCAGCAGCTTATCGGTCGGCGGGAACACTGAAGCTTTCTTT. Protein sequence: CASSLSVGGNTEAFF.

The chain employs TRBV4-1 and TRBJ1-5; TRBD1 might be the D (6 bases). V lost 5 bases and J 2 bases, leaving 16 bases between the germline ends. The germline V gene encodes CDR1 MGHRA and CDR2 YSYEKL. The CDR3 loop spans 16 amino acids. The CDR3, as DNA: TGCGCCAGCAGCAATCGACAGGTCCAAGGCAATCAGCCCCAGCATTTT. This sequence encodes CASSNRQVQGNQPQHF.

A few counts support this clone. The gene calls are TRBV29-1 and TRBJ2-7, with TRBD2 as a possible D gene (5 bases). Trimming removed 3 bases from V and 2 bases from J, with 8 bases in between. This CDR3 has 12 residues. Germline CDR1 and CDR2: SQVTM and ANQGSEA. CDR3 residues: CSVDPGTYEQYF. The CDR3 nucleotides read TGCAGCGTTGATCCGGGGACCTACGAGCAGTACTTC.

The V call is TRBV27, the J call TRBJ2-2, with TRBD2 as a possible D gene (5 bases). Germline V gives CDR1 MNHEY, CDR2 SMNVEV (reference sequence). V was pared by 2 bases and J by 6 bases, with 13 bases between. The CDR3 has 15 amino acids. CDR3 sequence (DNA): TGTGCCAGCAGTTTAAGCCCCAGGACTCCCGGGGAGCTGTTTTTT. Translated: CASSLSPRTPGELFF.

The chain carries TRBV18 and TRBJ1-2; TRBD1 is a possible D gene (6 bases). V shed 5 bases and J shed 4 bases, with 11 bases lying between them. Germline V gene data show CDR1 as KGHSH and CDR2 as LQKENI. CDR3 length equals 13 residues. In DNA form, the CDR3 reads TGTGCCAGCTCAACAACAGGGACCTATGGCTACACCTTC. It codes for CASSTTGTYGYTF.

This clone was detected once. The chain uses TRBV5-1 and TRBJ1-2; D is unclear. Looked up from germline, CDR1 is SGHRS and CDR2 is YFSETQ. Trimming shortened V by 0 bases and J by 5 bases, and 8 bases separated the two germline ends. The CDR3 is 13 amino acids. For the CDR3, the DNA is TGCGCCAGCAGCTTGGCGGGGAAATATGGCTACACCTTC. The encoded protein is CASSLAGKYGYTF.

The chain is built from TRBV7-2 and TRBJ2-2, with D perhaps matching TRBD2 (6 bases). The germline V gene encodes CDR1 SGHTA and CDR2 FQGNSA. The CDR3 totals 14 residues. Trimming left V 6 bases short and J 6 bases short, with 14 bases between. For the CDR3, the DNA is TGTGCCAGCAGTTTGACCCTAGCGTCCGGGGAGCTGTTTTTT. Protein product: CASSLTLASGELFF.

The V call is TRBV6-1, the J call TRBJ1-5; unclear D gene. The CDR3 sequence is 15 residues long. Per germline, CDR1 MNHNS and CDR2 SASEGT. V was pared by 1 base and J by 4 bases, with 11 bases between. Written as DNA, the CDR3 is TGTGCCAGCAGTGAAGGAGGTGCTTGGAATCAGCCCCAGCATTTT. This sequence encodes CASSEGGAWNQPQHF.

The chain uses TRBV5-3 and TRBJ1-2; possibly TRBD1 for D (5 bases). TRBV5-3 is known as an ORF, though its function is uncertain. The CDR3 spans 14 residues. Trimming cost V 5 bases and J 0 bases, with 11 bases left between them. CDR3 in DNA: TGTGCCAGAAGTCAGGGACTAGCTAACTATGGCTACACCTTC. As protein: CARSQGLANYGYTF.

V is TRBV27 and J is TRBJ2-1; D is unclear. This CDR3 region has 12 residues. V was trimmed by 2 bases and J by 12 bases, leaving 11 bases between them. CDR1 and CDR2 (germline): MNHEY, SMNVEV (reference sequence). The CDR3 here is CASSLPSPRQFF. The CDR3 DNA reads as TGTGCCAGCAGTTTACCCTCCCCCAGGCAGTTCTTC.

This clone was seen more than once but under ten times. The V and J genes are TRBV6-5 and TRBJ1-2; no clear D. V was pared by 2 bases and J by 0 bases, with 10 bases between. The CDR3 extends over 15 amino acids. Germline V lookup: CDR1 MNHEY, CDR2 SVGAGI. The DNA for the CDR3 is TGTGCCAGCAGTTACGGGCGCACCACTAACTATGGCTACACCTTC. As protein: CASSYGRTTNYGYTF.